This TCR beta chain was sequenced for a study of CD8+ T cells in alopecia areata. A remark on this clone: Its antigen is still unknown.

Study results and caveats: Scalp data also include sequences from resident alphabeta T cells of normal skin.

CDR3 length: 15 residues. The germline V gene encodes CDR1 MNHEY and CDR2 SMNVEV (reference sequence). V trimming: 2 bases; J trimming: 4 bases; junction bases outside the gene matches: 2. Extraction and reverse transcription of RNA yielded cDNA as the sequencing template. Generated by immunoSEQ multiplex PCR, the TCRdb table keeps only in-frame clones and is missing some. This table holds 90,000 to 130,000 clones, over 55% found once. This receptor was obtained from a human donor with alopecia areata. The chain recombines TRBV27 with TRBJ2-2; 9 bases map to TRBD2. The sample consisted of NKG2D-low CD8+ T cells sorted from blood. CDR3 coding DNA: TGTGCCAGCAGTTTAGGCGGGAGGGCCACCGGGGAGCTGTTTTTT. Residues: CASSLGGRATGELFF.